What follows are 18 T cell receptor beta chains derived from one specimen sequenced in a study of OX40 agonist ivuxolimab in advanced cancers. Here immunoSEQ multiplex PCR was the method, and the copy in TCRdb shows in-frame clones only, minus some. The sample yields about 76,000 clones, 80% to 90% seen once. The input for sequencing was CD4+ or CD8+ T cells sorted from blood, taken in a trial of the OX40 agonist ivuxolimab. The receptors originated from an adult with an advanced solid tumor such as melanoma, head and neck, liver or kidney cancer.

The gene calls are TRBV10-3 and TRBJ1-2; 7 bases agree with TRBD1. V was pared by 6 bases and J by 6 bases, with 4 bases of the junction left unmatched. The CDR3 extends over 12 amino acids. CDR1 is ENHRY and CDR2 is SYGVKD in the germline V gene. CDR3: CAIRGQGDGYTF. The CDR3 bases are TGTGCCATCAGGGGCCAGGGGGATGGCTACACCTTC.

The chain couples TRBV4-3 to TRBJ2-5, with D tentatively TRBD2 (5 bases). The DNA end is a closer match to TRBJ2-7, so the J assignment may be wrong. Germline loops: CDR1 LGHNA, CDR2 YSLEER. This CDR3 spans 15 amino acids. CDR3 sequence (DNA): TGCGCCAGCAGCCAAGATCTAGGGAGCTCCTACGAGCAGTACTTC. Its protein product is CASSQDLGSSYEQYF.

The CDR3 is CASSLEREDTQYF. In DNA, the CDR3 is TGTGCCAGCAGCTTAGAAAGGGAAGATACGCAGTATTTT. This chain joins TRBV7-3 and TRBJ2-3; no firm D call. Trimming left V 2 bases short and J 5 bases short, with 8 bases between. The V gene's germline CDR1 is SGHTA and CDR2 FQGTGA. CDR3 length: 13 amino acids.

The chain uses TRBV6-6 and TRBJ1-2, with D possibly matching TRBD1 (5 bases). The V end was cut by 2 bases, the J end by 2 bases, with 15 bases between. Germline loops: CDR1 MNHNY, CDR2 SVGAGI (reference sequence). The CDR3 consists of 16 residues. CDR3 in amino acids: CASSYREGGGNYGYTF. The CDR3 nucleotides read TGTGCCAGCAGTTACCGGGAAGGCGGGGGAAACTATGGCTACACCTTC.

V gene TRBV6-1 combines with J gene TRBJ1-6; 8 nucleotides align to TRBD1. CDR3 length: 14 residues. J was trimmed by 7 bases and V by 2 bases; bases with no gene match: 1. The germline V gene encodes CDR1 MNHNS and CDR2 SASEGT. CDR3 DNA sequence: TGTGCCAGCAGTGAATGGACAGGGAATTCACCCCTCCACTTT. Translation gives CASSEWTGNSPLHF.

For the CDR3, the DNA is TGCGCCAGCCCTCTTCAGGGTTCCTACAATGAGCAGTTCTTC. Translation gives CASPLQGSYNEQFF. The chain has TRBV10-1 and TRBJ2-1; D may be TRBD1 (5 bases). V was trimmed by 8 bases and J by 1 base, leaving 12 bases between them. CDR3 size: 14 residues. The germline gives CDR1 WNHNN, CDR2 SYGVQD (reference sequence).

This chain connects TRBV21-1 to TRBJ1-2; whether TRBD1, the table's D call, matches the DNA was not checked. TRBV21-1 is classified as a pseudogene. The CDR3 is 13 residues long. This CDR3 is CASRTDTNYGYTF. The CDR3 nucleotides are TGTGCCAGCAGAACGGACACAAACTATGGCTACACCTTC.

V usage is TRBV7-2 and J usage is TRBJ2-1, with 8 bases aligning to TRBD2. V dropped 6 bases and J dropped 5; count of bases not matched to a gene: 12. CDR1 and CDR2 (germline): SGHTA, FQGNSA. CDR3 size: 16 residues. The CDR3 DNA sequence: TGTGCCAGCAGGCGATTCACTAGCGGACAAAACAATGAGCAGTTCTTC. Translated: CASRRFTSGQNNEQFF.

The chain joins TRBV4-1 to TRBJ1-6, with D tentatively TRBD1 (5 bases). Germline assignment: CDR1 MGHRA and CDR2 YSYEKL. Trimming left V 2 bases short and J 7 bases short, with 9 bases between. The CDR3 runs 14 residues. This CDR3 reads CASSQPQENSPLHF. In nucleotides, the CDR3 is TGCGCCAGCAGCCAACCACAGGAGAATTCACCCCTCCACTTT.

The chain links TRBV6-5 to TRBJ1-1; 7 nucleotides agree with TRBD1. This CDR3 contains 15 residues. CDR1 is MNHEY, CDR2 SVGAGI, per germline. The V gene end was trimmed by 6 bases and the J gene end by 2 bases; junction bases not matched to a gene: 9. The CDR3 region is CASRPGTVTNTEAFF. The CDR3 region has the DNA TGTGCCAGCAGACCAGGGACAGTTACAAACACTGAAGCTTTCTTT.

This chain uses TRBV2 with TRBJ2-1, with 8 positions matching TRBD1. Germline values: CDR1 SNHLY, CDR2 FYNNEI. The CDR3 has 16 amino acids. The junction had 11 bases not matched to a gene; V was cut back by 4 bases and J by 6 bases. In DNA, the CDR3 is TGTGCCAGCAGTGGGAGGACAGGGCTAAGGGGCAATGAGCAGTTCTTC. It encodes CASSGRTGLRGNEQFF.

The genes are TRBV11-2 and TRBJ2-5; 10 bases agree with TRBD1. The J call may be in error: the DNA end matches TRBJ2-7 better. The CDR3 spans 14 residues. Germline-derived CDR1 and CDR2 are SGHAT and FQNNGV. The CDR3 nucleotides are TGTGCCAGCAGCTCAGGGACAGGGGTTTACGAGCAGTACTTC. Translating it yields CASSSGTGVYEQYF.

The chain combines TRBV11-2 with TRBJ2-3, with a weak D call TRBD1 (6 bases). V shed 5 bases and J shed 4 bases, with 16 bases lying between them. Germline CDR1 is SGHAT and CDR2 is FQNNGV. The CDR3 runs 15 residues. The CDR3 protein is CASSPPGQIADTQYF. For the CDR3, the DNA is TGTGCCAGCAGCCCCCCCGGACAGATCGCAGATACGCAGTATTTT.

This chain joins TRBV30 and TRBJ2-1, with D possibly matching TRBD1 (6 bases). Germline CDR1 and CDR2: GTSNPN and SVGIG (reference sequence). The V end lost 0 bases, the J end lost 9 bases, and 9 bases lay between the germline ends. The CDR3 has 12 amino acids. CDR3 sequence: CAWSVGDTEQFF. In nucleotides, the CDR3 is TGTGCCTGGAGTGTAGGGGACACTGAGCAGTTCTTC.

The J gene is TRBJ1-2, the V gene TRBV5-1, with 7 bases that match TRBD1. V dropped 3 bases and J dropped 6; count of bases not matched to a gene: 5. The CDR3 has 13 amino acids. Per germline, CDR1 SGHRS and CDR2 YFSETQ. The CDR3 protein is CASSYRQGDGYTF. In DNA, the CDR3 is TGCGCCAGCAGCTACCGACAGGGTGATGGCTACACCTTC.

The chain recombines TRBV5-4 with TRBJ1-1; 7 bases are shared with TRBD1. Germline V gene data show CDR1 as SGHNT and CDR2 as YYREEE (reference sequence). The CDR3 has 13 residues. Germline trimming cut 4 bases from V and 1 base from J; bases unmatched to any gene: 1. CDR3 amino acids: CASSRQGNTEAFF. The CDR3 DNA reads TGTGCCAGCAGCCGACAGGGGAACACTGAAGCTTTCTTT.

This clone has more than one count but fewer than ten. The chain is built from TRBV6-4 and TRBJ1-5; D is unresolved. The CDR3 is made up of 13 amino acids. Trimming took off 4 bases at V and 7 bases at J, with 11 bases between the two ends. Germline V gives CDR1 MRHNA, CDR2 SNTAGT. As DNA, the CDR3 is TGTGCCAGCAGTGGGGCCTGGAGCCAGCCCCAGCATTTT. Translation gives CASSGAWSQPQHF.

The chain employs TRBV7-9 and TRBJ2-5; 9 nucleotides agree with TRBD1. CDR3 size: 16 residues. V dropped 4 bases and J dropped 1; count of bases not matched to a gene: 7. Germline V gives CDR1 SEHNR, CDR2 FQNEAQ (reference sequence). The CDR3 is CASSWGLQGAQETQYF. Here the CDR3 DNA reads TGTGCCAGCAGCTGGGGGTTACAGGGGGCCCAAGAGACCCAGTACTTC.